This TCR beta chain appears in the sequencing data of a study of OX40 agonist ivuxolimab in advanced cancers. The ends lost 4 bases at V and 4 bases at J; junction bases unmatched: 3. CDR3 length: 13 residues. The germline gives CDR1 MNHEY, CDR2 SMNVEV (reference sequence). Sequenced by immunoSEQ multiplex PCR; TCRdb stores in-frame clones only, minus some. The table lists some 41,000 clones, 87% of them singletons. Blood sampling was done at baseline, cycle 4 day 1, and cycle 7 day 1. The material was CD4+ or CD8+ T cells sorted from blood, obtained in a trial of the OX40 agonist ivuxolimab. The V call is TRBV27, the J call TRBJ1-1, with 7 positions matching TRBD1. The receptor's source is an adult with an advanced solid tumor such as melanoma, head and neck, liver or kidney cancer. This CDR3 is CASSSQGVTEAFF. The CDR3 DNA sequence: TGTGCCAGCAGTTCCCAGGGGGTCACTGAAGCTTTCTTT.